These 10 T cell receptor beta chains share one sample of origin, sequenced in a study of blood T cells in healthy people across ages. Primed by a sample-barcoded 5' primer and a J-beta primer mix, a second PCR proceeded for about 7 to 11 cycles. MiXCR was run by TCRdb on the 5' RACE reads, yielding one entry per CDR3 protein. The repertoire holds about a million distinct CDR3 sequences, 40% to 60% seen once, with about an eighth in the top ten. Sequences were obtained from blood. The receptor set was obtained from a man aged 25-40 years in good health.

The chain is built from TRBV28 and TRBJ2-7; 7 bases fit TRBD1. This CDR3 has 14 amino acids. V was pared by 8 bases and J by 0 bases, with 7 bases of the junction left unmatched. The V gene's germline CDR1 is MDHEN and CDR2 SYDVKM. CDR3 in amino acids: CASVQGQISYEQYF. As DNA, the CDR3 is TGTGCCAGCGTCCAGGGACAGATCTCCTACGAGCAGTACTTC.

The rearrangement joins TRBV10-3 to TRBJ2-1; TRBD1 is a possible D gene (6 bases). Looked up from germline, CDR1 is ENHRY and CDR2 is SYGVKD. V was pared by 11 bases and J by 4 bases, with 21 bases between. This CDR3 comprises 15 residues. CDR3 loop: CAPSPRRGNYNEQFF. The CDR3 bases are TGTGCCCCATCCCCCCGCAGGGGAAATTACAATGAGCAGTTCTTC.

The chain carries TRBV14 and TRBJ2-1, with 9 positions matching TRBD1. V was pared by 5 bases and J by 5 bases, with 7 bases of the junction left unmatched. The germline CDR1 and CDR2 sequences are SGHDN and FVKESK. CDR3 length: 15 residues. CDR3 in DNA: TGTGCCAGCAGCGAACGACAGGGGGGCCACAATGAGCAGTTCTTC. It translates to CASSERQGGHNEQFF.

CDR3 in DNA: TGTGCCAGCAGGACTAGCGCCGAGGCAGATACGCAGTATTTT. Its protein product is CASRTSAEADTQYF. V is TRBV6-1 and J is TRBJ2-3; 8 nucleotides agree with TRBD2. Per the germline V gene, CDR1 is MNHNS and CDR2 is SASEGT. CDR3 length: 14 residues. The J segment lost 4 bases and the V segment lost 6 bases, leaving 6 bases of the junction unmatched.

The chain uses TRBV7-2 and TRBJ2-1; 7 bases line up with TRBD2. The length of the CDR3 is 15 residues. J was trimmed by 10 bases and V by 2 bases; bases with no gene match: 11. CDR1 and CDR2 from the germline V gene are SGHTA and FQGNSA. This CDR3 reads CASSLTSEAIGEQFF. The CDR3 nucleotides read TGTGCCAGCAGCTTAACTAGCGAGGCCATCGGCGAGCAGTTCTTC. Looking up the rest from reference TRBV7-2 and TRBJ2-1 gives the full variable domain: GAGVSQSPSNKVTEKGKDVELRCDPISGHTALYWYRQSLGQGLEFLIYFQGNSAPDKSGLPSDRFSAERTGGSVSTLTIQRTQQEDSAVYLCASSLTSEAIGEQFFGPGTRLTVL.

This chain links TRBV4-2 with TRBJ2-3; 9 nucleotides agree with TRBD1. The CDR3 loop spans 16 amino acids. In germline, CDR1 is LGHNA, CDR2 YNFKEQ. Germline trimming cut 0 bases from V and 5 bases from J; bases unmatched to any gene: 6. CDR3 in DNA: TGTGCCAGCAGCCAAGATAAGGTGGACAGGGGAGATACGCAGTATTTT. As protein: CASSQDKVDRGDTQYF.

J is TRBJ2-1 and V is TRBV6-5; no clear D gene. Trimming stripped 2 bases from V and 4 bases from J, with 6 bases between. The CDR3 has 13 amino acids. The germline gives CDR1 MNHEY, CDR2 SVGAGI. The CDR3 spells CASSYNRYNEQFF. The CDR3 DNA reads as TGTGCCAGCAGTTACAACCGGTACAATGAGCAGTTCTTC.

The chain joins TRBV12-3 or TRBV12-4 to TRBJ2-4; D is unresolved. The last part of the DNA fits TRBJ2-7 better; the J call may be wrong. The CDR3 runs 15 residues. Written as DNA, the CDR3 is TGTGCCAGCAGCTTTAATGTCCCCTCGGTGGGCGAGCAGTACTTC. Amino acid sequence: CASSFNVPSVGEQYF.

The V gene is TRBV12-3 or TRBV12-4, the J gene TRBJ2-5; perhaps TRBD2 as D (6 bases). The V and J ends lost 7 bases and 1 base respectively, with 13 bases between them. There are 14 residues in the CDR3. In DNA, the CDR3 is TGTGCCAGCACCCTGGGGGGAGTCCAAGAGACCCAGTACTTC. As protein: CASTLGGVQETQYF.

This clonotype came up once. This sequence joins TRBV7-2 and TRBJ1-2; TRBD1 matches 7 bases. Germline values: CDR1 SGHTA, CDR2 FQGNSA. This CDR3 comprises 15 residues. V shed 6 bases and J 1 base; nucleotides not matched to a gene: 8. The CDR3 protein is CASSPDRAYNYGYTF. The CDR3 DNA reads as TGTGCCAGCAGTCCTGACAGGGCCTATAACTATGGCTACACCTTC.